This TCR beta chain came from a study of blood T cell repertoires in COVID-19. Study-level information: Collection of acute and convalescent COVID-19 samples took place in the United States, Italy and Spain. Sample material is recorded as cDNA or gDNA derived from T cells, B-cell-depleted T cells, or PBMCs.

Authors' methods: How many nucleated cells were present was estimated from reference gene primer amplification. The protocol was immunoSEQ multiplex PCR, while the TCRdb copy is restricted to in-frame clones and leaves out a portion. V, J and clone size were drawn from that table, and D and trimming were deduced from the DNA. This table has about 190,000 clones, approximately 79% appearing once. The CDR3 runs to 15 residues. The V and J ends lost 4 bases and 5 bases respectively, with 13 bases between them. The germline CDR1 and CDR2 sequences are SGHRS and YFSETQ. The chain joins TRBV5-1 to TRBJ1-6; D gene ambiguous. Input material: peripheral blood. The TCR originated in a woman aged 50 to 60 with acute or convalescent COVID-19. The CDR3 reads CASSREVRNNSPLHF. The CDR3 DNA reads TGCGCCAGCAGCCGGGAGGTGAGAAATAATTCACCCCTCCACTTT.